The sequence of this TCR beta chain was determined in a study of shared clonotypes between healthy human individuals. Donors were healthy HIV-negative adults without recently reported acute infections or vaccinations. The CDR3 sequence is 14 residues long. Germline V CDR1 and CDR2: SGHRS, YFSETQ. Deletions cut 2 bases from V and 5 bases from J, with 14 bases between. Assay used: immunoSEQ multiplex PCR; TCRdb lists only in-frame clones, some missing. The table shows some 2,000,000 clones, with about 94% occurring only once. This clonotype was sampled from a man between 18 and 35 years old in good health. This chain uses TRBV5-1 with TRBJ2-7; D is possibly TRBD2 (7 bases). Input material: naive CD4+ T cells sorted from blood. Noted subset: CD45RA+ positively selected. This CDR3 is CASSFPGAGDEQYF. CDR3 coding DNA: TGCGCCAGCAGCTTTCCAGGGGCGGGGGACGAGCAGTACTTC. Combining the CDR3 with reference TRBV5-1 and TRBJ2-7 gives the whole variable domain KAGVTQTPRYLIKTRGQQVTLSCSPISGHRSVSWYQQTPGQGLQFLFEYFSETQRNKGNFPGRFSGRQFSNSRSEMNVSTLELGDSALYLCASSFPGAGDEQYFGPGTRLTVT.